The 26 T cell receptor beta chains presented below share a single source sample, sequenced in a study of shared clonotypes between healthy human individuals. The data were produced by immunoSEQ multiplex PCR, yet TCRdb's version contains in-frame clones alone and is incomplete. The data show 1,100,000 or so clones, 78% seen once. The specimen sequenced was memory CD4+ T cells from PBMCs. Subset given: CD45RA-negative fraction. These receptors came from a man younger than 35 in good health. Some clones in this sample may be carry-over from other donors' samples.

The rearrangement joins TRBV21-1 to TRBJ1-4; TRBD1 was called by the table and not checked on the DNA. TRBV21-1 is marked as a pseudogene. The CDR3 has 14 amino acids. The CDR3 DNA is TGTGCCAGCAGCCCCGGGACAGGGAAGCTCAAACTGTTTTTT. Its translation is CASSPGTGKLKLFF.

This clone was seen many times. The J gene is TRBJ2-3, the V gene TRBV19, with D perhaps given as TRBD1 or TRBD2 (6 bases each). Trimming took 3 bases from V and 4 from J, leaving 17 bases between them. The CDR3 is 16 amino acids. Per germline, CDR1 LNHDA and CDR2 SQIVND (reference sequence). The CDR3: CASSIQGFGGADTQYF. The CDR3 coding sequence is TGTGCCAGTAGTATCCAGGGTTTCGGGGGCGCAGATACGCAGTATTTT. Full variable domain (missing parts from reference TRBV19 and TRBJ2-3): DGGITQSPKYLFRKEGQNVTLSCEQNLNHDAMYWYRQDPGQGLRLIYYSQIVNDFQKGDIAEGYSVSREKKESFPLTVTSAQKNPTAFYLCASSIQGFGGADTQYFGPGTRLTVL.

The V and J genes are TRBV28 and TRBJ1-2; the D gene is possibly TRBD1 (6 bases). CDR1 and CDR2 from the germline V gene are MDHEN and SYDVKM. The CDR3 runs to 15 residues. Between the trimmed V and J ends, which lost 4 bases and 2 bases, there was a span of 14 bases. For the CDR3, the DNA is TGTGCCAGCAGTTCAACAGGGCTCGCAAACTATGGCTACACCTTC. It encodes CASSSTGLANYGYTF.

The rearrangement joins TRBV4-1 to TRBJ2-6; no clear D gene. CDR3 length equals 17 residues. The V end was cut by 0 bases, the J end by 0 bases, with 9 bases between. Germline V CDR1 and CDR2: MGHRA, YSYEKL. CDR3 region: CASSQDGGYSGANVLTF. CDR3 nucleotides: TGCGCCAGCAGCCAAGATGGTGGATACTCTGGGGCCAACGTCCTGACTTTC.

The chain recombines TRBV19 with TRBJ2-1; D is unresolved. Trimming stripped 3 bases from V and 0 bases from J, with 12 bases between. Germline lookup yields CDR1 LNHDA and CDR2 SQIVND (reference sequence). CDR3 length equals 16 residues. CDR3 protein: CASSISRLSSYNEQFF. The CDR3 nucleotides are TGTGCCAGTAGTATTAGCCGTCTGAGCTCCTACAATGAGCAGTTCTTC. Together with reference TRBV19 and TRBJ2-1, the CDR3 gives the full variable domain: DGGITQSPKYLFRKEGQNVTLSCEQNLNHDAMYWYRQDPGQGLRLIYYSQIVNDFQKGDIAEGYSVSREKKESFPLTVTSAQKNPTAFYLCASSISRLSSYNEQFFGPGTRLTVL.

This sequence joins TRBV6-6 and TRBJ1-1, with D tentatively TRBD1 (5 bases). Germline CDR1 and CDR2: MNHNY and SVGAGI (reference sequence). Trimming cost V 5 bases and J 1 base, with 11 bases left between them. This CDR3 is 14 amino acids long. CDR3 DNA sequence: TGTGCCAGCAGTGGGGGTCCCCCGAACACTGAAGCTTTCTTT. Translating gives CASSGGPPNTEAFF.

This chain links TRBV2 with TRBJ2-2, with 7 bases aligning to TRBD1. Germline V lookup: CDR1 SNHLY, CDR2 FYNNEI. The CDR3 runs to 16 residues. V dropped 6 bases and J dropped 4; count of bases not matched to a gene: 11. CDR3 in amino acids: CASRRTRQGPTGELFF. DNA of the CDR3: TGTGCCAGCAGAAGAACCAGACAGGGTCCCACCGGGGAGCTGTTTTTT.

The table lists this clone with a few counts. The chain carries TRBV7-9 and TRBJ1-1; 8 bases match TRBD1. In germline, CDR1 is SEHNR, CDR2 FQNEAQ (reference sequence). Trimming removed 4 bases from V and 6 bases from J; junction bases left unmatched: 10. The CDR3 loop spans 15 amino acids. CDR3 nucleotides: TGTGCCAGCAGCTCCCGACTGACAGGGGTCTCTGAAGCTTTCTTT. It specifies CASSSRLTGVSEAFF.

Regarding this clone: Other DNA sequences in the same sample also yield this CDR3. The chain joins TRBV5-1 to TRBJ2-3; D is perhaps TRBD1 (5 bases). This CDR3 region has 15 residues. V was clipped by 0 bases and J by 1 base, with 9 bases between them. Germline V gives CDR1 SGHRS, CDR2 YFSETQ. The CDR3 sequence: CASSLVAGRTDTQYF. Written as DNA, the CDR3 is TGCGCCAGCAGCTTGGTAGCAGGGCGCACAGATACGCAGTATTTT.

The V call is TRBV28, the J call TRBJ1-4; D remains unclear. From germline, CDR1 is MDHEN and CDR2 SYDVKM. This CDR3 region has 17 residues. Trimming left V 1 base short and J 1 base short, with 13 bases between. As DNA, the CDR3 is TGTGCCAGCAGTTTATTGAGGTTTAGTAAAACTAATGAAAAACTGTTTTTT. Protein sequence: CASSLLRFSKTNEKLFF.

The CDR3 region has the DNA TGTGCCAGCAGGCCTACTAGCGGGAGTACCGGGGAGCTGTTTTTT. This gives the protein CASRPTSGSTGELFF. This chain joins TRBV4-2 and TRBJ2-2; 11 nucleotides agree with TRBD2. CDR1 LGHNA and CDR2 YNFKEQ come from the germline V gene. CDR3 length equals 15 residues. Trimming cost V 6 bases and J 5 bases; bases outside gene matches: 5.

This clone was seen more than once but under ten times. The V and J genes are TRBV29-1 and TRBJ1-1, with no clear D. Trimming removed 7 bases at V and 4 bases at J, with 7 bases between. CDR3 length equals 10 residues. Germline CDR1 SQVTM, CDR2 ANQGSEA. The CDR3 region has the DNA TGCAGCGCGACCGGCACTGAAGCTTTCTTT. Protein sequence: CSATGTEAFF. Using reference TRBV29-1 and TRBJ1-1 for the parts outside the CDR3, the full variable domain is SAVISQKPSRDICQRGTSLTIQCQVDSQVTMMFWYRQQPGQSLTLIATANQGSEATYESGFVIDKFPISRPNLTFSTLTVSNMSPEDSSIYLCSATGTEAFFGQGTRLTVV.

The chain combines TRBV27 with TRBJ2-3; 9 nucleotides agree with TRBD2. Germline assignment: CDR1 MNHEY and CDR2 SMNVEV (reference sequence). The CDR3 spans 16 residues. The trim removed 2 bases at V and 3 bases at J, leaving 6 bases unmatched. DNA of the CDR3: TGTGCCAGCAGTTTAGTAGCGGGAGCGGTGACAGATACGCAGTATTTT. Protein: CASSLVAGAVTDTQYF.

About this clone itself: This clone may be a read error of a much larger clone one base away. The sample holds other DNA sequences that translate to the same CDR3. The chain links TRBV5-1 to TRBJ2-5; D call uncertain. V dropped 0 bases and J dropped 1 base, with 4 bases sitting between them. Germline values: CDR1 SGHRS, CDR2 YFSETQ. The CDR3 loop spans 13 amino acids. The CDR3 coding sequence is TGCGCCAGCAGCTTGGGGGCCCAAGAGACCCAGTACTTC. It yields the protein CASSLGAQETQYF.

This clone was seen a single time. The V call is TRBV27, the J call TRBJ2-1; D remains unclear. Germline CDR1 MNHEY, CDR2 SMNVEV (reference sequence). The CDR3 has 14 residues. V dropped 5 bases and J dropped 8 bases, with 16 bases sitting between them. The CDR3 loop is CASSPLGIPHEQFF. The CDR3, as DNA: TGTGCCAGCAGTCCCCTTGGGATCCCCCATGAGCAGTTCTTC.

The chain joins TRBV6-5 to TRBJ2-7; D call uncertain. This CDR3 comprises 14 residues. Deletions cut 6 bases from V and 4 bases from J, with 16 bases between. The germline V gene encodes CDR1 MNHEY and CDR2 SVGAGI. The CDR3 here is CASRLDPSKYEQYF. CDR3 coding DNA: TGTGCCAGCAGGCTAGATCCAAGCAAATACGAGCAGTACTTC.

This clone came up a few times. CDR3 protein: CASSLFGQPQHF. The CDR3 nucleotides are TGTGCCAGCAGCTTATTTGGACAGCCCCAGCATTTT. V gene TRBV7-8 combines with J gene TRBJ1-5; unclear D gene. V was pared by 2 bases and J by 7 bases, with 6 bases between. The CDR3 is 12 residues long. Germline lookup yields CDR1 SGHVS and CDR2 FQNEAQ.

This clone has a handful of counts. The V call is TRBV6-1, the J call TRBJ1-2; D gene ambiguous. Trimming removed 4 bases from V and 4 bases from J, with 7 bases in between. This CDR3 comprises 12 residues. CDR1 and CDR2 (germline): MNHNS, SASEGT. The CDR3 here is CASSVDVYGYTF. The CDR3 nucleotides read TGTGCCAGCAGTGTGGACGTCTATGGCTACACCTTC.

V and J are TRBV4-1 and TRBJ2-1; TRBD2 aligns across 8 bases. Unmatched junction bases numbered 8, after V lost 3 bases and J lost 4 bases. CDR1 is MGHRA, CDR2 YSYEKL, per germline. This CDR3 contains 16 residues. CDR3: CASSQERERNYNEQFF. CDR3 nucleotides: TGCGCCAGCAGCCAGGAGCGGGAGAGAAATTACAATGAGCAGTTCTTC.

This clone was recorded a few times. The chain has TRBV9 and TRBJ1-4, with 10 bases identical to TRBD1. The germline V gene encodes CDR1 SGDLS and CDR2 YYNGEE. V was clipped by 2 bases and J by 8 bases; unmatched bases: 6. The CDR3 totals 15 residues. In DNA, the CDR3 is TGTGCCAGCAGCGTTCGGACAGGGGGGCCCGAAAAACTGTTTTTT. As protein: CASSVRTGGPEKLFF.

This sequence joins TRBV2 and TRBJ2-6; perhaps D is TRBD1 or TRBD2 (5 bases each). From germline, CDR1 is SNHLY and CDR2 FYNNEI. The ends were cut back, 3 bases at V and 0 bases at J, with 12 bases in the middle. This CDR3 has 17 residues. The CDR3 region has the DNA TGTGCCAGCAGTGAGGGGGAACGGCGCTCTGGGGCCAACGTCCTGACTTTC. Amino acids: CASSEGERRSGANVLTF.

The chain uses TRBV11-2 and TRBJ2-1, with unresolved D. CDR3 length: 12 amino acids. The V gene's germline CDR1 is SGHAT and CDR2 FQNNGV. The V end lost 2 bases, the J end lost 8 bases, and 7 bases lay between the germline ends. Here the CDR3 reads CASSLSRYEQFF. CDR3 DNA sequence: TGTGCCAGCAGCTTAAGCAGGTATGAGCAGTTCTTC.

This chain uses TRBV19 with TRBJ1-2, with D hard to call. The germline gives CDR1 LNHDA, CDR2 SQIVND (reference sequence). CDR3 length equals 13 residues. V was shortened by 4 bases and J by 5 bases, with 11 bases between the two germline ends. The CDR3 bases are TGTGCCAGTAGTAGGTCGCAGAGTTATGGCTACACCTTC. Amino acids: CASSRSQSYGYTF.

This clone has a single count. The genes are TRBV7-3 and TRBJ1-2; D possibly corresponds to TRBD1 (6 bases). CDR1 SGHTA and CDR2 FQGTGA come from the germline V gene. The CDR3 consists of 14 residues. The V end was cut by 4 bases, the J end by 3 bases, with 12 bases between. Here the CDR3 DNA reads TGTGCCAGCAGCTACGACAGGTTTGACTATGGCTACACCTTC. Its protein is CASSYDRFDYGYTF.

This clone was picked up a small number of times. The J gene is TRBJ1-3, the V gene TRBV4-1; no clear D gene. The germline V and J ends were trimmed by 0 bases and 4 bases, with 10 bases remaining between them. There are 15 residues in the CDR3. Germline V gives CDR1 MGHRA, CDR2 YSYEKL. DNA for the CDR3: TGCGCCAGCAGCCAAGAGATCCCCCCCGGAAACACCATATATTTT. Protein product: CASSQEIPPGNTIYF.

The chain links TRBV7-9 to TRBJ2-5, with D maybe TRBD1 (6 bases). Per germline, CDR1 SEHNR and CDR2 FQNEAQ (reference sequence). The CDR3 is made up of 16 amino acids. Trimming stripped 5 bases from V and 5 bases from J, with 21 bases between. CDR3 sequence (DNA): TGTGCCAGCAGCCCAGGGGCCGGAGCTCTGTCGGAGACCCAGTACTTC. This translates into CASSPGAGALSETQYF.